The rows below give T cell receptor beta chains drawn from one sample of a study of response to subunit inactivated influenza vaccine. MiXCR, applied by TCRdb to the RT-PCR reads, yields one record per CDR3 protein. The sample gives 650,000 or so distinct CDR3 sequences, about 15% of which show up once; 7.5% to 9% is in the top ten. The sequences come from PBMCs from blood, collected about 14 days before vaccination. The receptors were gathered from a man between 45 and 60 years old who received an inactivated influenza vaccine. Both conserved end residues are part of each CDR3. The D gene is left open where the match is weak. Size values are once, few and many counts, or a class for expanded clones, and some rows have none.

TRBV7-9,TRBJ2-2,.,few,CASSRASGELFF,TGTGCCAGCAGCAGGGCGAGCGGGGAGCTGTTTTTT
TRBV10-3,TRBJ2-3,.,.,CAISSLKTDTQYF,TGTGCCATCAGTTCACTAAAGACAGATACGCAGTATTTT
TRBV15,TRBJ2-7,.,few,CATSRFPLASSYEQYF,TGTGCCACCAGCAGGTTCCCCCTAGCGAGCTCCTACGAGCAGTACTTC
TRBV20-1,TRBJ2-7,.,.,CSAVAGRVEGEQYF,TGCAGTGCTGTGGCGGGACGCGTTGAGGGGGAGCAGTACTTC
TRBV10-3,TRBJ1-2,TRBD1,.,CATRQGGTDGYTF,TGTGCCACCAGACAGGGGGGAACCGATGGCTACACCTTC
TRBV7-2,TRBJ1-4,.,few,CASTPPNNEKLFF,TGTGCCAGCACCCCGCCCAATAATGAAAAACTGTTTTTT
TRBV29-1,TRBJ2-3,.,few,CSVEISLTDTQYF,TGCAGCGTTGAGATATCCCTCACAGATACGCAGTATTTT
TRBV20-1,TRBJ2-3,TRBD1,.,CSAEDRVVTDTQYF,TGCAGTGCCGAGGACAGGGTGGTCACAGATACGCAGTATTTT
TRBV5-1,TRBJ2-7,.,few,CASSPVPGESYEQYF,TGCGCCAGCAGCCCCGTCCCGGGGGAATCCTACGAGCAGTACTTC
TRBV12-3/TRBV12-4,TRBJ2-2,TRBD2,many,CASSFGTRTGELFF,TGTGCCAGCAGTTTTGGGACTAGAACCGGGGAGCTGTTTTTT
TRBV24-1,TRBJ2-2,.,many,CATSDYGVSNTGELFF,TGTGCCACCAGTGATTACGGGGTCTCGAACACCGGGGAGCTGTTTTTT
TRBV7-3,TRBJ2-2,.,few,CASKQSGTGELFF,TGTGCCAGCAAGCAGTCGGGCACCGGGGAGCTGTTTTTT
TRBV28,TRBJ2-7,.,.,CASSLPAQGRPNEQYF,TGTGCCAGCAGTTTACCCGCCCAGGGGCGACCTAACGAGCAGTACTTC
TRBV7-2,TRBJ2-7,.,.,CASSRIRDATYEQYF,TGTGCCAGCAGCCGTATCCGGGACGCCACCTACGAGCAGTACTTC
TRBV5-1,TRBJ1-3,.,many,CASSSGADFGNTIYF,TGCGCCAGCAGCAGCGGTGCAGACTTTGGAAACACCATATATTTT
TRBV2,TRBJ2-7,.,.,CASRSGYEQYF,TGTGCCAGCAGAAGTGGTTACGAGCAGTACTTC
TRBV7-8,TRBJ2-5,.,.,CASSPPWTETQYF,TGTGCCAGCAGCCCGCCCTGGACAGAGACCCAGTACTTC
TRBV20-1,TRBJ2-3,TRBD2,many,CSARDRGVAGGRGTQYF,TGCAGTGCTAGAGATCGTGGAGTAGCGGGAGGGCGCGGTACGCAGTATTTT
TRBV28,TRBJ1-5,.,many,CASSPGTRQPQHF,TGTGCCAGCAGTCCCGGGACGAGACAGCCCCAGCATTTT
TRBV21-1,TRBJ2-1,.,.,CASSKGDDTCNEQFF,TGTGCCAGCAGCAAGGGGGACGACACGTGCAATGAGCAGTTCTTC
TRBV27,TRBJ2-1,TRBD2,.,CASSFPGLAGNEQFF,TGTGCCAGCAGTTTCCCGGGACTAGCCGGCAATGAGCAGTTCTTC
TRBV20-1,TRBJ1-5,TRBD1,many,CSARVSGTVYSNQPQHF,TGCAGTGCTAGAGTTTCGGGGACAGTTTATAGCAATCAGCCCCAGCATTTT
TRBV10-3,TRBJ2-3,.,few,CAISGLDQDTQYF,TGTGCCATCAGTGGGTTAGATCAAGATACGCAGTATTTT
TRBV20-1,TRBJ2-1,.,many,CSARPSTSSEQFF,TGCAGTGCTAGACCATCCACTAGCTCTGAGCAGTTCTTC
TRBV28,TRBJ1-5,TRBD1,.,CASSPHGTGFQPQHF,TGTGCCAGCAGTCCTCACGGGACAGGGTTCCAGCCCCAGCATTTT
TRBV4-3,TRBJ2-1,TRBD2,.,CASSQRTSSAQFF,TGCGCCAGCAGCCAACGGACTAGTTCGGCGCAGTTCTTC
TRBV29-1,TRBJ2-3,TRBD1,.,CSVELRGRPQYF,TGCAGCGTTGAACTCAGGGGGAGACCGCAGTATTTT
TRBV10-1,TRBJ2-3,.,once,CASSESASWDTQYF,TGCGCCAGCAGTGAGTCTGCTAGCTGGGATACGCAGTATTTT
TRBV14,TRBJ2-3,.,few,CASSSSGRQGTDTQYF,TGTGCCAGCAGCAGTAGTGGGCGCCAGGGCACAGATACGCAGTATTTT
TRBV28,TRBJ1-5,TRBD1,.,CASSLSTGGYQPQHF,TGTGCCAGCAGTTTGAGTACAGGGGGCTATCAGCCCCAGCATTTT
TRBV15,TRBJ2-1,.,.,CATSRSSYNEQFF,TGTGCCACCAGCAGATCTTCCTACAATGAGCAGTTCTTC
TRBV7-9,TRBJ1-4,TRBD1,few,CASSNSTGGKLFF,TGTGCCAGCAGCAACTCGACAGGGGGTAAACTGTTTTTT
TRBV4-2,TRBJ2-7,TRBD2,.,CASSQGGSGAEQYF,TGTGCCAGCAGCCAAGGCGGTAGCGGGGCCGAGCAGTACTTC
TRBV5-1,TRBJ2-1,TRBD2,.,CASTSSGSSYNEQFF,TGCGCCAGCACCTCTAGCGGGAGCTCCTACAATGAGCAGTTCTTC
TRBV9,TRBJ1-5,.,.,CASSETGASNQPQHF,TGTGCCAGCAGCGAGACAGGAGCTAGCAATCAGCCCCAGCATTTT
TRBV9,TRBJ1-6,.,few,CASSVGNSPLHF,TGTGCCAGCAGCGTAGGAAATTCACCCCTCCACTTT
TRBV20-1,TRBJ2-1,TRBD2,.,CSASSGVNEQFF,TGCAGTGCTAGCAGCGGGGTCAATGAGCAGTTCTTC
TRBV4-2,TRBJ1-5,.,.,CASSQGHRSSDQPQHF,TGTGCCAGCAGCCAAGGACACAGGAGCTCGGATCAGCCCCAGCATTTT
TRBV4-1,TRBJ2-7,TRBD2,few,CASSQDESEARGRQYF,TGCGCCAGCAGCCAAGATGAAAGCGAGGCACGCGGGAGGCAGTACTTC
TRBV5-1,TRBJ2-5,.,.,CASSLLGQQETQYF,TGCGCCAGCAGCTTATTGGGACAACAAGAGACCCAGTACTTC
TRBV6-5,TRBJ2-5,TRBD1,.,CATRTGGETQYF,TGTGCCACGCGGACAGGCGGGGAGACCCAGTACTTC
TRBV6-1,TRBJ2-7,TRBD1,few,CASRQTGGPYEQYF,TGTGCCAGCAGACAGACAGGGGGCCCCTACGAGCAGTACTTC
TRBV7-9,TRBJ1-5,TRBD1,.,CASSSGQGGLGQPQHF,TGTGCCAGCAGCTCTGGACAGGGAGGATTGGGACAGCCCCAGCATTTT
TRBV14,TRBJ2-1,.,.,CASSQGGITYHNEQFF,TGTGCCAGCAGCCAAGGGGGAATCACCTACCACAATGAGCAGTTCTTC
TRBV10-3,TRBJ2-5,TRBD1,.,CAIRRRDRDQETQYF,TGTGCCATCAGGCGCCGGGACAGGGATCAAGAGACCCAGTACTTC
TRBV24-1,TRBJ2-7,.,.,CATSDVGNTGKYF,TGTGCCACCAGTGACGTCGGGAACACTGGGAAGTACTTC
TRBV11-1,TRBJ2-1,.,few,CASSFVTGRYNEQFF,TGTGCCAGCAGCTTCGTGACGGGTAGATACAATGAGCAGTTCTTC
TRBV28,TRBJ2-2,TRBD2,few,CASSLGAGGRSGELFF,TGTGCCAGCAGTTTAGGGGCGGGAGGCCGATCGGGGGAGCTGTTTTTT
TRBV20-1,TRBJ2-1,.,.,CSARGTHGEQFF,TGCAGTGCTAGAGGGACCCACGGTGAGCAGTTCTTC
TRBV25-1,TRBJ1-5,.,few,CASRGSGALNQPQHF,TGTGCCAGCAGGGGGTCGGGGGCTCTCAATCAGCCCCAGCATTTT
TRBV7-8,TRBJ2-7,.,.,CASSSNRDVASYEQYF,TGTGCCAGCAGCTCCAACCGGGACGTAGCCTCCTACGAGCAGTACTTC
TRBV24-1,TRBJ2-1,.,few,CATSETGLAVNEQFF,TGTGCCACCAGTGAGACGGGACTGGCCGTCAATGAGCAGTTCTTC
TRBV28,TRBJ2-3,TRBD1,.,CASSYVGTGGADTQYF,TGTGCCAGCAGTTATGTAGGGACAGGGGGCGCAGATACGCAGTATTTT